The present T cell receptor beta chain was sequenced within a study of cytomegalovirus exposure and HLA in healthy donors. CDR1 and CDR2 from the germline V gene are SGHRS and YFSETQ. V shed 2 bases and J 4 bases; nucleotides not matched to a gene: 0. CDR3 length: 13 residues. Study-wide results and limits: Researchers reported in a later analysis that a missense DCLRE1C variant was tied to TCR beta V- and J-gene trimming.

In the case of this clone: Its antigen is unidentified.

A multiplex PCR was run with 60 Vbeta primers and 13 Jbeta primers. Produced via immunoSEQ multiplex PCR; TCRdb's table is partial and in-frame only. The sample carries approximately 95,000 clones, about four fifths recorded once. The genes are TRBV5-1 and TRBJ2-5; TRBD1 matches 9 bases. The sample comprised PBMCs. This clonotype originated in a woman aged 40 to 55 in good health and CMV-seropositive. The CDR3 is CASSLQGAETQYF. As DNA, the CDR3 is TGCGCCAGCAGCTTACAGGGGGCAGAGACCCAGTACTTC.